This is a list of T cell receptor beta chains from one sample in a study of breast tumors, draining lymph nodes, adjacent tissues. TCRdb fed the multiplex PCR reads into MiXCR, producing one record per CDR3 protein. Of around 230,000 distinct CDR3 sequences in the sample, under 40% were seen once. The sample taken for sequencing was axillary lymph node tissue. The receptors come from a female donor with breast cancer. Some clones in this sample may be carry-over from other donors' samples. The CDR3 runs from the conserved cysteine through the conserved F or W. The order of the fields is clone size, V gene, J gene, D gene, CDR3 length, CDR3 DNA, CDR3 protein. D genes are given only for firm matches. A clone size is listed for some rows: how often the clone was seen (once, few, many), or a class if it is expanded.

>many|TRBV20-1|TRBJ2-5|NA|14
TGCAGTGCCGATCCCAGTGGGGTGTCTGAGACCCAGTACTTC
CSADPSGVSETQYF
>once|TRBV7-9|TRBJ1-1|TRBD1|15
TGTGCCAGCAGCCCACAGGGGACTTTGAACACTGAAGCTTTCTTT
CASSPQGTLNTEAFF
>many|TRBV12-5|TRBJ2-5|TRBD2|17
TGTGCTAGTGGCAGAGGGACTAGCGGGGGGGCCCCGGAGACCCAGTACTTC
CASGRGTSGGAPETQYF
>NA|TRBV7-6|TRBJ2-7|TRBD2|14
TGTGCCAGCAGCAGTGTTAGCGGGAGGGCAGAGCAGTACTTC
CASSSVSGRAEQYF
>NA|TRBV11-2|TRBJ2-1|TRBD2|17
TGTGCCAGCAGCATGATGGCCGGGGCTAGCGGGATGAATGAGCAGTTCTTC
CASSMMAGASGMNEQFF
>many|TRBV5-5|TRBJ1-5|NA|18
TGTGCCAGCAGCACGGGACCCCGAAATCCGACCGACAATCAGCCCCAGCATTTT
CASSTGPRNPTDNQPQHF
>many|TRBV20-1|TRBJ2-5|NA|14
TGCAGTGCTAGAGATTGGAACGGGGAGGTGACCCAGTACTTC
CSARDWNGEVTQYF
>many|TRBV20-1|TRBJ1-2|NA|13
TGCAGTGCTAGGGTGCAGAATAACTATGGCTACACCTTC
CSARVQNNYGYTF
>NA|TRBV4-3|TRBJ2-2|NA|10
TGCGCCAGCAGCCATGGGGAGCTGTTTTTT
CASSHGELFF
>few|TRBV28|TRBJ1-2|NA|13
TGTGCCAGCAGTCGCAGAGGGGTTGATGGCTACACCTTC
CASSRRGVDGYTF
>once|TRBV6-1|TRBJ2-6|TRBD2|17
TGTGCCAGAAGACTAGCGGGAGAGGTCTCTGGGGCCAACGTCCTGACTTTC
CARRLAGEVSGANVLTF
>NA|TRBV15|TRBJ1-2|NA|15
TGTGCCACCAGCAGAGATATGCGGATCCTCTATGGCTACACCTTC
CATSRDMRILYGYTF
>many|TRBV7-7|TRBJ2-5|NA|15
TGTGCTAGCAGCTTAGGGGTCGGGCGGAGAGAGACCCAGTACTTC
CASSLGVGRRETQYF
>many|TRBV20-1|TRBJ2-7|TRBD2|16
TGCAGTGCTTCCCCCGGGGCGCGGGGGGGCTCCTACGAGCAGTACTTC
CSASPGARGGSYEQYF
>NA|TRBV3-1|TRBJ2-7|NA|15
TGTGCCAGCAGCCAAGCTCTGGGTAATAGTTACGAGCAGTACTTC
CASSQALGNSYEQYF
>NA|TRBV13|TRBJ2-6|TRBD1|17
TGTGCCAGCAGCCCGGGACAGGGGAGGGTTGGGGCCAACGTCCTGACTTTC
CASSPGQGRVGANVLTF
>many|TRBV15|TRBJ2-1|TRBD2|17
TGTGCCACCAGCAGACCCGGGGCTAGCGGATTATACAATGAGCAGTTCTTC
CATSRPGASGLYNEQFF
>few|TRBV19|TRBJ2-1|NA|16
TGTGCCAGTACCCGAAAGGACGGTAGCTCCTACAATGAGCAGTTCTTC
CASTRKDGSSYNEQFF
>many|TRBV4-1|TRBJ2-2|NA|16
TGCGCCAGCAGCCAAGATGCGGGACGGAACACCGGGGAGCTGTTTTTT
CASSQDAGRNTGELFF
>NA|TRBV20-1|TRBJ2-5|TRBD1|16
TGCAGTGCTAGAGATTTGGCGGGACAGGGTGGGGAGACCCAGTACTTC
CSARDLAGQGGETQYF